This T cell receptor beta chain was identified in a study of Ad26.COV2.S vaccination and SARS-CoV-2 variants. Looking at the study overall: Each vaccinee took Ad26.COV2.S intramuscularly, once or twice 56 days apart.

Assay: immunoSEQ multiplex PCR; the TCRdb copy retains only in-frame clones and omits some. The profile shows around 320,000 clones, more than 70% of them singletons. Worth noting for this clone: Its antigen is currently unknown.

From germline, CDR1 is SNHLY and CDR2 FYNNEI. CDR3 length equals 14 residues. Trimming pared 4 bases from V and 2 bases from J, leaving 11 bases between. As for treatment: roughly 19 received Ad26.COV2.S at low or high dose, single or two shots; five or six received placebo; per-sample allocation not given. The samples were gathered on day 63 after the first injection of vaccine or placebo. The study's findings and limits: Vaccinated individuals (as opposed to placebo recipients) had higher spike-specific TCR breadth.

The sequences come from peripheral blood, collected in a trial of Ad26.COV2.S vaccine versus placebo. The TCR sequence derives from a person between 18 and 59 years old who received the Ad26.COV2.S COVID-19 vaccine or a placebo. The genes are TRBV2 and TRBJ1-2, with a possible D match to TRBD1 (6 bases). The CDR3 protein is CASSGGPPNYGYTF. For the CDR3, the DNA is TGTGCCAGCAGTGGGGGGCCCCCCAACTATGGCTACACCTTC. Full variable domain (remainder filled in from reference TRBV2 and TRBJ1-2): EPEVTQTPSHQVTQMGQEVILRCVPISNHLYFYWYRQILGQKVEFLVSFYNNEISEKSEIFDDQFSVERPDGSNFTLKIRSTKLEDSAMYFCASSGGPPNYGYTFGSGTRLTVV.